A selection of T cell receptor beta chains follows, all from one sample in a study of shared clonotypes between healthy human individuals. Method: immunoSEQ multiplex PCR; TCRdb's copy keeps in-frame clones and lacks some. The profile shows more than 500,000 clones, approximately 94% of them singletons. The specimen sequenced was naive CD4+ T cells sorted from blood. The source is a woman in her thirties in good health. Each CDR3 is given with its conserved first and last residue. The order of the fields is V gene, clone size, D gene, J gene, CDR3 DNA, CDR3 protein. The D gene is left open where the match is weak. Rows may omit the clone size; those that give it use once, few, many or a size class.

>TRBV18|NA|NA|TRBJ2-7
TGTGCCAGCTCACCAGGTAGCGGCTCCTACGAGCAGTACTTC
CASSPGSGSYEQYF
>TRBV7-6|NA|NA|TRBJ2-1
TGTGCCAGCAGCTTAACTAGCCTATACAATGAGCAGTTCTTC
CASSLTSLYNEQFF
>TRBV5-5|NA|TRBD2|TRBJ2-7
TGTGCCAGCAGCCAGGGACTAGCGGGAAGCGGCGAGCAGTACTTC
CASSQGLAGSGEQYF
>TRBV7-3|NA|TRBD1|TRBJ2-5
TGTGCCAGCAGCAAGGGACAGGGAGAGACCCAGTACTTC
CASSKGQGETQYF
>TRBV9|NA|TRBD2|TRBJ2-1
TGTGCCAGCAGCGTCCCTAGCGGCCTGAAGTACAATGAGCAGTTCTTC
CASSVPSGLKYNEQFF
>TRBV2|once|NA|TRBJ2-1
TGTGCCAGCAGTGAGAGACTCGCCCGGACTGAGCAGTTCTTC
CASSERLARTEQFF
>TRBV5-4|NA|TRBD2|TRBJ2-7
TGTGCCAGCAGCACCTTCCAGCGGGAGACCTACGAGCAGTACTTC
CASSTFQRETYEQYF
>TRBV9|NA|TRBD2|TRBJ2-2
TGTGCCAGCAGCGTAGAGGCGGGAGGGGCTGGGGAGCTGTTTTTT
CASSVEAGGAGELFF
>TRBV5-1|NA|NA|TRBJ2-2
TGCGCCAGCAGCCAAGGACGGGTGAACACCGGGGAGCTGTTTTTT
CASSQGRVNTGELFF
>TRBV9|once|NA|TRBJ2-7
TGTGCCAGCAGCCCAAGACAGAGCTCCTACGAGCAGTACTTC
CASSPRQSSYEQYF
>TRBV18|NA|TRBD1|TRBJ2-7
TGTGCCAGCTCACAGGGGACAGGGGGCAGGAACGAGCAGTACTTC
CASSQGTGGRNEQYF
>TRBV18|NA|NA|TRBJ2-7
TGTGCCAGCTCACCAGGGGGGTTTGGCGAGCAGTACTTC
CASSPGGFGEQYF
>TRBV18|NA|NA|TRBJ2-1
TGTGCCAGCTCATGGGCGACAGCGAGCTCCTACAATGAGCAGTTCTTC
CASSWATASSYNEQFF
>TRBV7-2|NA|NA|TRBJ2-3
TGTGCCAGCAGCCCCTTTTACACAGATACGCAGTATTTT
CASSPFYTDTQYF
>TRBV5-1|NA|NA|TRBJ2-1
TGCGCCAGCAGCCTCCGGGACCCCATCTACAATGAGCAGTTCTTC
CASSLRDPIYNEQFF
>TRBV18|NA|NA|TRBJ2-7
TGTGCCAGCTCACCCGGACGCAACGAGCAGTACTTC
CASSPGRNEQYF
>TRBV27|once|TRBD1|TRBJ2-7
TGTGCCAGCAGTGCCTCCAGGGACAGCACCTACGAGCAGTACTTC
CASSASRDSTYEQYF
>TRBV20-1|NA|NA|TRBJ1-2
TGCAGTGCAGTTAACTATGGCTACACCTTC
CSAVNYGYTF
>TRBV2|NA|TRBD2|TRBJ2-5
TGTGCCAGCAGTGGGGGACTAGGGAGAGAGACCCAGTACTTC
CASSGGLGRETQYF
>TRBV7-5|NA|NA|TRBJ2-4
TGTGTCAGAAGCTTAGTTTTGGGGGTCACATCCCCAAACATTCAGTACTTC
CVRSLVLGVTSPNIQYF
>TRBV15|NA|TRBD2|TRBJ2-7
TGTGCCACCAGCAGAGGTCTGAGCGGGAGTACCTACGAGCAGTACTTC
CATSRGLSGSTYEQYF
>TRBV15|once|NA|TRBJ2-5
TGTGCCACCAGCAGAGACCGTTCGGGAGAGACCCAGTACTTC
CATSRDRSGETQYF
>TRBV18|NA|NA|TRBJ2-7
TGTGCCAGCTCACCACCGAGCTCCTACGAGCAGTACTTC
CASSPPSSYEQYF
>TRBV11-3|once|TRBD2|TRBJ2-2
TGTGCCAGCAGCTCCACAACTAGCCCGGGAGGGAGGAGCACCGGGGAGCTGTTTTTT
CASSSTTSPGGRSTGELFF
>TRBV7-2|NA|TRBD2|TRBJ2-4
TGTGCCAGCAGCTTAGCGCCCCGACTAGCGGGACCCGGCATTCAGTACTTC
CASSLAPRLAGPGIQYF
>TRBV19|NA|NA|TRBJ2-1
TGTGCCAGTAGTAAAGGGGGGAATGAGCAGTTCTTC
CASSKGGNEQFF
>TRBV29-1|NA|NA|TRBJ2-3
TGCAGCGTTGTAAGGGTTGCGGTGGATACAGATACGCAGTATTTT
CSVVRVAVDTDTQYF
>TRBV28|NA|NA|TRBJ2-7
TGTGCCAGCAGTTACGGGTCTCGGGGCCACGAGCAGTACTTC
CASSYGSRGHEQYF
>TRBV7-9|NA|NA|TRBJ2-3
TGTGCCAGCAGCTTAACCACCACAGATACGCAGTATTTT
CASSLTTTDTQYF
>TRBV5-6|NA|TRBD2|TRBJ2-5
TGTGCCAGCAGCCGGACTAGCGGGAACAACCAAGAGACCCAGTACTTC
CASSRTSGNNQETQYF
>TRBV2|NA|NA|TRBJ1-2
TGTGCCAGCAAGGGCGAATATGGCTACACCTTC
CASKGEYGYTF
>TRBV2|NA|TRBD1|TRBJ1-5
TGTGCCAGCAGCGACAGGGTACGCAATCAGCCCCAGCATTTT
CASSDRVRNQPQHF
>TRBV11-3|NA|NA|TRBJ2-3
TGTGCCAGCAGCCAAAGATCCGGGGCCTACACAGATACGCAGTATTTT
CASSQRSGAYTDTQYF
>TRBV30|NA|NA|TRBJ2-5
TGTGCCTGGAGTCTTAGGGGATTGGGATTTGGTTTGGAGACCCAGTACTTC
CAWSLRGLGFGLETQYF
>TRBV13|NA|NA|TRBJ2-5
TGTGCCAGCAGCCCGCTCGGGGGAGAGATTGTGGCGCAGTACTTC
CASSPLGGEIVAQYF
>TRBV11-2|NA|TRBD2|TRBJ2-7
TGTGCCAGCAGCTCGACTAGCGGGACATACGAGCAGTACTTC
CASSSTSGTYEQYF
>TRBV4-2|NA|TRBD2|TRBJ2-1
TGTGCCAGCAGCCAGCCTAAAGCGGGAGGGGGCAACAATGAGCAGTTCTTC
CASSQPKAGGGNNEQFF
>TRBV19|NA|TRBD2|TRBJ2-3
TGTGCCAGTAGGACTAATAGCGGGAGGAGCACAGATACGCAGTATTTT
CASRTNSGRSTDTQYF
>TRBV27|NA|NA|TRBJ2-3
TGTGCCAGCAGTTTTGAGAACACAGATACGCAGTATTTT
CASSFENTDTQYF
>TRBV4-1|NA|NA|TRBJ2-2
TGCGCCAGCAGCCGGGGGCCAGGGTCGAACACCGGGGAGCTGTTTTTT
CASSRGPGSNTGELFF
>TRBV18|NA|TRBD1|TRBJ1-2
TGTGCCAGCTCAACCAACGACAGGGACTATGGCTACACCTTC
CASSTNDRDYGYTF
>TRBV19|NA|NA|TRBJ1-3
TGTGCCAGTAGTATCCCCGGTCTGCCCCGCTCTGGAAACACCATATATTTT
CASSIPGLPRSGNTIYF
>TRBV28|NA|NA|TRBJ1-2
NA
CASSLWGDGTF
>TRBV7-9|NA|TRBD2|TRBJ2-1
TGTGCCAGCAGCTCTATAGCGGGAGGGAGGAGAAATGAGCAGTTCTTC
CASSSIAGGRRNEQFF
>TRBV14|NA|NA|TRBJ2-7
TGTGCCAGCAGCCAAGCCATTGGGGGGATCTACGAGCAGTACTTC
CASSQAIGGIYEQYF
>TRBV30|few|TRBD1|TRBJ1-5
TGTGCCTACAGGGGGCACAATCAGCCCCAGCATTTT
CAYRGHNQPQHF
>TRBV10-3|once|TRBD2|TRBJ2-7
TGTGCCTCTACTCGGGCGGGAGGGCCAATATCCGAGCAGTACTTC
CASTRAGGPISEQYF
>TRBV10-3|NA|NA|TRBJ2-3
TGTGCCATCAGTGAGTCGGCTAGCGGCACAGATACGCAGTATTTT
CAISESASGTDTQYF